Listed below are T cell receptor beta chains from one sample, sequenced in a study of control samples from healthy donors and cancer patients. The data were produced by immunoSEQ multiplex PCR, yet TCRdb's version contains in-frame clones alone and is incomplete. The table lists roughly 80,000 clones, 92% of them singletons. Sequencing was done on a sample of blood. The origin of the receptors is a woman between 55 and 75 years old in good health. CDR3s leave out the opening cysteine and the closing phenylalanine or tryptophan.

v_call: TRBV29-1; cdr3_aa: SVVGTAPTGSYNEQF
v_call: TRBV5-6; cdr3_aa: ASSFRRGNTEAF
v_call: TRBV28; cdr3_aa: ASSLFSGQGSNQPQH
v_call: TRBV4-1; cdr3_aa: ASSQGSGETQY
v_call: TRBV5-4; cdr3_aa: ASSPYLDGRGDTQY
v_call: TRBV28; cdr3_aa: ASSSPARYGGYGYT
v_call: TRBV7-2; cdr3_aa: ASSFRQGAQGQF
v_call: TRBV18; cdr3_aa: ASSGTRSSYEQY
v_call: TRBV30; cdr3_aa: AWGTGGSYEQY
v_call: TRBV6-2/TRBV6-3; cdr3_aa: ASSYGWSATEAF
v_call: TRBV7-2; cdr3_aa: ASSTEGQGATQY
v_call: TRBV5-1; cdr3_aa: ASSLGQENSPLH
v_call: TRBV12-5; cdr3_aa: ASGTGEAETQY
v_call: TRBV12-3/TRBV12-4; cdr3_aa: ASSLRGHNEQF
v_call: TRBV28; cdr3_aa: ASSLYWTDTQY
v_call: TRBV2; cdr3_aa: ASSESTTGDGEQF
v_call: TRBV6-6; cdr3_aa: ASSIRQYEKLF
v_call: TRBV3-1/TRBV3-2; cdr3_aa: ASSQDRAGSNQPQH
v_call: TRBV27; cdr3_aa: ASSLTFTGELF
v_call: TRBV27; cdr3_aa: ASSRIRDRGSLGNTGELF
v_call: TRBV2; cdr3_aa: ASRSTNTGELF
v_call: TRBV2; cdr3_aa: ASVTVTYEQY
v_call: TRBV19; cdr3_aa: ASGIRNTEAF
v_call: TRBV29-1; cdr3_aa: SANSGIGETQY
v_call: TRBV18; cdr3_aa: ASSLPGTGGLHGYT
v_call: TRBV19; cdr3_aa: ASSNSGRRTGELF
v_call: TRBV10-3; cdr3_aa: AIREIELNYGYT
v_call: TRBV25-1; cdr3_aa: ASTEVATGRRCTDTQY
v_call: TRBV11-1; cdr3_aa: ASSRQTGRQETQY
v_call: TRBV3-1/TRBV3-2; cdr3_aa: ASRIGGSGETQY
v_call: TRBV23-1; cdr3_aa: ASSQVPGQGKSGYT
v_call: TRBV6-6; cdr3_aa: ASSSDSGRRPQH
v_call: TRBV7-8; cdr3_aa: ASSLGGPYSYGYT
v_call: TRBV5-1; cdr3_aa: ASSSGQLHYQETQY
v_call: TRBV5-6; cdr3_aa: ASSLWGQSKEQY
v_call: TRBV21-1; cdr3_aa: ASSERGENSAINEQY
v_call: TRBV5-1; cdr3_aa: ASSATLTGVRTDTQY
v_call: TRBV29-1; cdr3_aa: SVSLRGTDTQY
v_call: TRBV19; cdr3_aa: ASSEQTGSQPQH
v_call: TRBV24-1; cdr3_aa: ATSDWGTNEKLF
v_call: TRBV7-2; cdr3_aa: ASSLMGPGTEAF
v_call: TRBV9; cdr3_aa: ASSLEGELF
v_call: TRBV28; cdr3_aa: ASSLVGGSSYEQY
v_call: TRBV2; cdr3_aa: ASFPEILMNTEAF
v_call: TRBV24-1; cdr3_aa: ATSDNASEQF
v_call: TRBV6-4; cdr3_aa: ASSDLDGGELF
v_call: TRBV3-1/TRBV3-2; cdr3_aa: ASSQFGTSGGYTGELF
v_call: TRBV5-1; cdr3_aa: ASSSSGTSANNEQF
v_call: TRBV5-1; cdr3_aa: ASSLSGGNSGNTIY
v_call: TRBV3-1/TRBV3-2; cdr3_aa: ASSLARNEKF
v_call: TRBV12-3/TRBV12-4; cdr3_aa: ASRTGGIAF
v_call: TRBV7-2; cdr3_aa: ASSFYRESEQF
v_call: TRBV11-2; cdr3_aa: ASSSYRSIPTEAF
v_call: TRBV28; cdr3_aa: ANQDGSSYNSPLH
v_call: TRBV4-1; cdr3_aa: ASSHNRDPTEAF
v_call: TRBV27; cdr3_aa: ASASWRNTEAF
v_call: TRBV10-3; cdr3_aa: AISESRGSGNTIY
v_call: TRBV2; cdr3_aa: ASSSLRDRGQH
v_call: TRBV4-1; cdr3_aa: ASSQQSGNSHGYT
v_call: TRBV18; cdr3_aa: ASSPPGLASYEQY